Presented here are 11 T cell receptor beta chains from one specimen sequenced in a study of beta chain features in type 1 diabetes. Reverse transcribing all isolated RNA meant expressed TCRB transcripts were sequenced. Clones were read by immunoSEQ multiplex PCR, and TCRdb kept only the in-frame ones, dropping some. In the table there are about 320,000 clones, about 14% of which are singletons. Sequencing input: central memory CD4+ T cells from blood. The receptors shown here come from a young man in good health.

This clone was detected a few times. The chain recombines TRBV9 with TRBJ2-7; 9 bases are shared with TRBD2. V lost 0 bases, J lost 4 bases, and 2 bases stayed unmatched. Germline V gene lookup returns CDR1 SGDLS and CDR2 YYNGEE. The length of the CDR3 is 14 residues. The chain's CDR3 is CASSVGGREYEQYV. In DNA form, the CDR3 reads TGTGCCAGCAGCGTAGGCGGGAGGGAATACGAGCAGTACGTC.

The chain joins TRBV6-1 to TRBJ2-1; 8 bases are a match to TRBD1. V lost 5 bases to trimming and J lost 7 bases; unmatched junction nucleotides: 10. Germline CDR1 and CDR2: MNHNS and SASEGT. The CDR3 extends over 15 amino acids. The CDR3 nucleotides read TGTGCCAGCAGTACCGGCGGGACAGGCTTAAATGAGCAGTTCTTC. As protein: CASSTGGTGLNEQFF.

Remarks on this clone: At one boundary the junction diverges from the germline segment, which might be a read error. V usage is TRBV5-1 and J usage is TRBJ2-1; no firm D call. Germline V gene data show CDR1 as SGHRS and CDR2 as YFSETQ. The length of the CDR3 is 13 residues. The chain's CDR3 is CASSLPGYNEQFF. The DNA for the CDR3 is TGTGCCAGCAGCTTGCCGGGCTACAATGAGCAGTTCTTC. Combining the CDR3 with reference TRBV5-1 and TRBJ2-1 gives the whole variable domain KAGVTQTPRYLIKTRGQQVTLSCSPISGHRSVSWYQQTPGQGLQFLFEYFSETQRNKGNFPGRFSGRQFSNSRSEMNVSTLELGDSALYLCASSLPGYNEQFFGPGTRLTVL.

This clone has only a few counts. The chain employs TRBV27 and TRBJ1-1; no clear D. Trimming pared 2 bases from V and 3 bases from J, leaving 7 bases between. CDR1 is MNHEY and CDR2 is SMNVEV in the germline V gene (reference sequence). This CDR3 has 13 amino acids. The CDR3 spells CASSLMWDTEAFF. CDR3 sequence (DNA): TGTGCCAGCAGTTTAATGTGGGACACTGAAGCTTTCTTT.

The chain has TRBV7-7 and TRBJ2-2; no firm D call. The CDR3 has 13 amino acids. Germline CDR1 SSHAT, CDR2 FNYEAQ (reference sequence). Trimming took 5 bases from V and 6 from J, leaving 10 bases between them. CDR3 bases: TGTGCCAGCAGCAACGCCGGGTCCGGGGAGCTGTTTTTT. It codes for CASSNAGSGELFF.

The gene calls are TRBV2 and TRBJ1-1; possible D gene TRBD1, 5 bases. Germline CDR1 and CDR2: SNHLY and FYNNEI. CDR3 size: 14 residues. V gave up 7 bases and J gave up 3 bases, with 15 bases separating them. CDR3 sequence (DNA): TGTGCCAGCATGACCCTTGGGGGGGACACTGAAGCTTTCTTT. Its translation: CASMTLGGDTEAFF.

CDR3 bases: TGTGCCAGCAGCTCATACGGGAAGGGAGAGACCCAGTACTTC. This encodes CASSSYGKGETQYF. The chain joins TRBV9 to TRBJ2-5; D possibly corresponds to TRBD2 (5 bases). The V end lost 4 bases, the J end lost 4 bases, and 14 bases lay between the germline ends. There are 14 residues in the CDR3. In germline, CDR1 is SGDLS, CDR2 YYNGEE.

The chain is built from TRBV4-1 and TRBJ1-4; 8 bases line up with TRBD1. This CDR3 contains 15 residues. Per the germline V gene, CDR1 is MGHRA and CDR2 is YSYEKL. Trimming cost V 3 bases and J 7 bases; bases outside gene matches: 7. DNA of the CDR3: TGCGCCAGCAGCCATGACCAGGGGGCGGGTGAAAAACTGTTTTTT. Amino acids: CASSHDQGAGEKLFF.

This clone was counted once. The chain combines TRBV7-3 with TRBJ2-3; 10 bases fit TRBD1. After removal of 6 bases from V and 4 bases from J, the junction contained 7 bases not matched to a gene. Germline V CDR1 and CDR2: SGHTA, FQGTGA. CDR3 length: 15 residues. The DNA of the CDR3 is TGTGCCAGCAGGTCCGGGACAGGGGCAGCAGATACGCAGTATTTT. As protein: CASRSGTGAADTQYF.

This clone turned up a few times. The chain links TRBV27 to TRBJ2-5, with D perhaps TRBD1 (6 bases). CDR3 size: 15 residues. CDR1 and CDR2 from the germline V gene are MNHEY and SMNVEV (reference sequence). The V gene lost 2 bases and the J gene lost 3 bases, with 13 bases spanning the gap. CDR3 DNA sequence: TGTGCCAGCAGTTTAAACCCACAGGGTAAAGAGACCCAGTACTTC. It specifies CASSLNPQGKETQYF.

The sample holds many counts of this clone. The CDR3, as DNA: TGTGCCAGCAGTGAGGCGCCGGGTGGAAACACCATATATTTT. This codes for CASSEAPGGNTIYF. The chain joins TRBV6-5 to TRBJ1-3, with D unresolved. Trimming removed 5 bases at V and 3 bases at J, with 11 bases between. The germline gives CDR1 MNHEY, CDR2 SVGAGI. The CDR3 is 14 residues long.